This T cell receptor (beta chain) was obtained from a study of cytomegalovirus exposure and HLA in healthy donors. Overall study results and limits: Both high specificity and high sensitivity reportedly marked the classifier's diagnosis of cytomegalovirus status.

The data were produced by immunoSEQ multiplex PCR, yet TCRdb's version contains in-frame clones alone and is incomplete. This sample has around 95,000 clones, with about 85% found just once. The CDR3 totals 17 residues. The germline CDR1 and CDR2 sequences are SGHAT and FQNNGV. V lost 0 bases to trimming and J lost 5 bases; unmatched junction nucleotides: 7. On this clone itself: Its antigen remains unidentified.

The chain carries TRBV11-2 and TRBJ2-4; 10 bases map to TRBD1. Sequences were obtained from PBMCs. This receptor was identified in a man aged 18 to 29 in good health and CMV-seropositive. CDR3 in amino acids: CASSLESIGTGENIQYF. The CDR3 bases are TGTGCCAGCAGCTTAGAATCAATAGGGACAGGGGAAAACATTCAGTACTTC.